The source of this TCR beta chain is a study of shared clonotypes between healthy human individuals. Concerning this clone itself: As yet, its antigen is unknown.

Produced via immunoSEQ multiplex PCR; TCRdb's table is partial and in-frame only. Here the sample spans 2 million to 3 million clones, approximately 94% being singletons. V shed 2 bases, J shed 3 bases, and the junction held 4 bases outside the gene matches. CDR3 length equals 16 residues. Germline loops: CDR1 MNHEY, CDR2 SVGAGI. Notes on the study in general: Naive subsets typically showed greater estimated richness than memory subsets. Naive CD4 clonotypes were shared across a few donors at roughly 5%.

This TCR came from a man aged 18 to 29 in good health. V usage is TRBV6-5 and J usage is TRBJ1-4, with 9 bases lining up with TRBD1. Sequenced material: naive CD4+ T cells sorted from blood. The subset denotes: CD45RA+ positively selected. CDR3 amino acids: CASSYTGGWANEKLFF. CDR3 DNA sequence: TGTGCCAGCAGTTACACAGGGGGCTGGGCTAATGAAAAACTGTTTTTT.